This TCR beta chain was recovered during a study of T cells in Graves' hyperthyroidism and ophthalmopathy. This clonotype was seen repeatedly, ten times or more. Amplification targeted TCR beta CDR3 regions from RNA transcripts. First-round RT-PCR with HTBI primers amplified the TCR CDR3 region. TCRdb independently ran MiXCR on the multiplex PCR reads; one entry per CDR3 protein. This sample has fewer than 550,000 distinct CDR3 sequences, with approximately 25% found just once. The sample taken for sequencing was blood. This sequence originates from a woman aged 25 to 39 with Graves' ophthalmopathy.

The CDR3 nucleotides read TGTGCCAGCAGAACCGCGGGGTTTAATGGCTACACCTTC. Protein sequence: CASRTAGFNGYTF. The J gene is TRBJ1-2, the V gene TRBV6-1; D remains unclear. With 6 bases removed from V and 6 bases from J, the gap between germline ends came to 14 bases. The CDR3 has 13 residues. From germline, CDR1 is MNHNS and CDR2 SASEGT.